The T cell receptor (beta chain) described here comes from a study of cytomegalovirus exposure and HLA in healthy donors. This CDR3 contains 15 residues. CDR1 is LNHDA, CDR2 SQIVND, per germline (reference sequence). Unmatched junction bases numbered 6, after V lost 3 bases and J lost 6 bases. Data came from immunoSEQ multiplex PCR; TCRdb stores just in-frame clones and leaves some out. This table has approximately 280,000 clones, 80% to 90% appearing once. Sequencing used PBMCs. The source of this sequence is a woman in her late teens or twenties in good health and CMV-seronegative. V usage is TRBV19 and J usage is TRBJ2-2; 8 bases fit TRBD1. Here the CDR3 reads CASSILDRVAGELFF. In DNA form, the CDR3 reads TGTGCCAGTAGTATCTTGGACAGGGTGGCCGGGGAGCTGTTTTTT. The full variable domain, with the rest looked up from reference TRBV19 and TRBJ2-2, is DGGITQSPKYLFRKEGQNVTLSCEQNLNHDAMYWYRQDPGQGLRLIYYSQIVNDFQKGDIAEGYSVSREKKESFPLTVTSAQKNPTAFYLCASSILDRVAGELFFGEGSRLTVL.